Following are 8 T cell receptor beta chains from one sample sequenced in a study of yellow fever vaccine responses in identical twins (dated by TCRdb to between 2018 and 2020). Receptor amplification or capture employed RT-PCR. Sequenced using an Illumina HiSeq 2500. The raw public reads went through TCRdb reprocessing: fastp at Q25, MiXCR clone calling, in-frame beta chains kept. When rows share a CDR3 protein, they turn into one entry using the most common DNA and genes. This sample is represented by roughly 2,000 distinct CDR3 sequences; 25% to 40% of them were singletons. The ten largest make up 6.8% of the sample. The material sequenced was T cells from blood (PBMCs), unsorted or a sorted subset (not recorded which), taken before or after yellow fever vaccination (not recorded which). The receptors shown here come from a woman between 18 and 29 years old who received the yellow fever vaccine. Donor details come from another sample of the same person, matched by shared clones.

For this clonotype: The junction differs from germline at one of its ends, possibly a read error. The chain has TRBV19 and TRBJ2-1; weak D call: TRBD1 (5 bases). CDR3 length: 14 residues. CDR1 and CDR2 (germline): LNHDA, SQIVND (reference sequence). The CDR3 region is CDSSMGQGPDEQFF. As DNA, the CDR3 is TGTGACAGTAGTATGGGGCAGGGCCCCGATGAGCAGTTCTTC. Full variable domain (remainder filled in from reference TRBV19 and TRBJ2-1): DGGITQSPKYLFRKEGQNVTLSCEQNLNHDAMYWYRQDPGQGLRLIYYSQIVNDFQKGDIAEGYSVSREKKESFPLTVTSAQKNPTAFYLCDSSMGQGPDEQFFGPGTRLTVL.

This chain joins TRBV12-3 or TRBV12-4 and TRBJ2-2; 10 bases line up with TRBD1. Trimming removed 7 bases from V and 3 bases from J; junction bases left unmatched: 5. This CDR3 contains 15 residues. The CDR3 DNA follows: TGTGCCAGCATTTCCGGGACAGGGGACACCGGGGAGCTGTTTTTT. Translating gives CASISGTGDTGELFF.

This clonotype was counted between two and nine times. The CDR3 region is CSAHRGVAKNIQYF. The CDR3, as DNA: TGCAGTGCTCATCGCGGGGTAGCCAAAAACATTCAGTACTTC. V gene TRBV20-1 combines with J gene TRBJ2-4; D is perhaps TRBD2 (6 bases). The CDR3 is 14 residues long. The germline V gene has CDR1 DFQATT and CDR2 SNEGSKA (reference sequence). The V gene lost 5 bases and the J gene lost 0 bases, with 11 bases spanning the gap.

DNA of the CDR3: TGTGCCAGCAGTGACTCGGTCGGGAACCCCTACGGTGAGCAGTTCTTC. As protein: CASSDSVGNPYGEQFF. The chain carries TRBV6-4 and TRBJ2-1; a weak D match, TRBD2 (5 bases). V was clipped by 0 bases and J by 9 bases, with 18 bases between them. The CDR3 spans 16 residues. Per the germline V gene, CDR1 is MRHNA and CDR2 is SNTAGT.

There are a few counts of this clonotype. V is TRBV6-2 or TRBV6-3 and J is TRBJ1-1; D gene uncertain. The CDR3 runs 14 residues. V was cut by 3 bases and J by 1 base, with 9 bases left in between. CDR1 is MNHEY, CDR2 SVGEGT, per germline. CDR3 nucleotides: TGTGCCAGCAGTTATCTTGCCACGAACACTGAAGCTTTCTTT. It translates to CASSYLATNTEAFF.

This chain joins TRBV11-2 and TRBJ2-4; tentatively, D is TRBD1 (6 bases). The V gene lost 4 bases and the J gene lost 3 bases, with 10 bases spanning the gap. The CDR3 covers 14 residues. CDR1 and CDR2 from the germline V gene are SGHAT and FQNNGV. The CDR3 sequence is CASSSGQDKNIQYF. CDR3 coding DNA: TGTGCCAGCAGCTCGGGACAAGACAAAAACATTCAGTACTTC.

The chain carries TRBV12-3 or TRBV12-4 and TRBJ2-1; no clear D gene. Deletions cut 3 bases from V and 10 bases from J, with 16 bases between. CDR3 length: 14 amino acids. Written as DNA, the CDR3 is TGTGCCAGCAGTTTGGTCGGTTGGGAAAGCGAGCAGTTCTTC. This gives the protein CASSLVGWESEQFF.

The chain has TRBV7-9 and TRBJ2-3; 9 bases fit TRBD1. This CDR3 has 14 residues. The V segment lost 4 bases and the J segment 6 bases; nucleotides outside the gene matches: 5. The germline V gene has CDR1 SEHNR and CDR2 FQNEAQ (reference sequence). The CDR3 loop is CASSSGTGWDTQYF. The CDR3 DNA is TGTGCCAGCAGCTCCGGGACAGGGTGGGATACGCAGTATTTT.